This record concerns one T cell receptor beta chain sequence. The data stem from a study of blood T cell repertoires in COVID-19. Overall study: T cells, B-cell-depleted T cells, or PBMCs provided the cDNA or gDNA that served as material.

Participants' own reports of clinical history determined their cohort assignment. No more than 2 weeks before study entry, exposed participants had met a case of COVID-19. Here immunoSEQ multiplex PCR was the method, and the copy in TCRdb shows in-frame clones only, minus some. This table has around 140,000 clones, approximately 86% appearing once. Input material: PBMCs or T cells enriched from blood (not recorded which). The TCR sequence derives from a middle-aged woman who had been exposed to COVID-19.

For the CDR3, the DNA is TGTGCCAGCAGCTTGGGCGGGATCATAGTCGACCAGCCCCAGCATTTT. This translates into CASSLGGIIVDQPQHF. The chain recombines TRBV5-6 with TRBJ1-5; no reliable D call. CDR3 length: 16 residues. Looked up from germline, CDR1 is SGHDT and CDR2 is YYEEEE. Trimming took 0 bases from V and 7 from J, leaving 17 bases between them.